A selection of T cell receptor beta chains follows, all from one sample in a study of blood T cell repertoires in COVID-19. The method was immunoSEQ multiplex PCR; TCRdb's version includes in-frame clones alone and lacks a portion of them. Of about 24,000 clones in the sample, around 90% were seen once. Sequenced sample: peripheral blood. The receptors were sampled from a man between 65 and 85 years old with COVID-19, enrolled during active disease. Each CDR3 is given with its conserved first and last residue. D genes are given only for firm matches. Clone size, where shown, is once, few, many, or a class for clones that have expanded.

size,length,D,V,J,DNA,CDR3
.,15,TRBD1,TRBV7-8,TRBJ1-1,TGTGCCAGCCAGGACAGGGGGAATATGAACACTGAAGCTTTCTTT,CASQDRGNMNTEAFF
.,14,TRBD2,TRBV27,TRBJ2-5,TGTGCCAGCAGTTCCCCTAGGGAGGGCGAGACCCAGTACTTC,CASSSPREGETQYF
.,14,TRBD2,TRBV30,TRBJ2-5,TGTGCCTGGAGTCCCCCCGCGGGAGGGGAGACCCAGTACTTC,CAWSPPAGGETQYF
.,17,TRBD1,TRBV3-1/TRBV3-2,TRBJ2-7,TGTGCCAGCAGCCATAATCCATGGACAGGGTCGACCTACGAGCAGTACTTC,CASSHNPWTGSTYEQYF
.,16,TRBD1,TRBV6-1,TRBJ1-6,TGTGCCAGCAGTGTAAAACAGGGGGGAGGTAATTCACCCCTCCACTTT,CASSVKQGGGNSPLHF
.,11,TRBD1,TRBV24-1,TRBJ1-2,TGTGCCGAGACAGGGCACTATGGCTACACCTTC,CAETGHYGYTF
.,14,TRBD2,TRBV20-1,TRBJ2-7,TGCAGTGCCAGTCGGACTAGCGGGGGGGCGGAGCAGTACTTC,CSASRTSGGAEQYF
.,15,TRBD1,TRBV2,TRBJ2-5,TGTGCCAACCCCCGGGACAGGGGGCAAGTGGAGACCCAGTACTTC,CANPRDRGQVETQYF
.,12,.,TRBV18,TRBJ2-5,TGTGCCAGCTCACCATATCAAGAGACCCAGTACTTC,CASSPYQETQYF
.,14,.,TRBV18,TRBJ1-5,TGTGCCAGCTCACCCTCAGATCCTAGTCAGCCCCAGCATTTT,CASSPSDPSQPQHF
.,15,.,TRBV7-9,TRBJ1-3,TGTGCCAGCAGCTTAGTGCCCGGCTCTGGAAACACCATATATTTT,CASSLVPGSGNTIYF
.,15,TRBD1,TRBV4-1,TRBJ2-1,TGCGCCAGCAGCCTTATCGGACAGGGGACGAATGAGCAGTTCTTC,CASSLIGQGTNEQFF
once,14,.,TRBV6-5,TRBJ1-6,TGTGCCAGCATCCTTACAGGCCGGAATTCACCCCTCCACTTT,CASILTGRNSPLHF
.,14,.,TRBV19,TRBJ2-7,TGTGCCAGTAGTATCCACAGGGAATCGTCCGAGCAGTACTTC,CASSIHRESSEQYF
.,15,TRBD1,TRBV27,TRBJ2-7,TGTGCCAGCAGTTTATCAGGGACAGGGGACTACGAGCAGTACTTC,CASSLSGTGDYEQYF
.,16,TRBD1,TRBV7-9,TRBJ1-1,TGTGCCAGCAGCCTTGGACAGGGCACAATGAACACTGAAGCTTTCTTT,CASSLGQGTMNTEAFF
.,15,.,TRBV4-1,TRBJ1-4,TGCGCCAGCAGCACTCCCCGGACAGTCTGGGAAAAACTGTTTTTT,CASSTPRTVWEKLFF
once,17,.,TRBV10-2,TRBJ2-3,TGCGCCAGCAGTGAGTCGGGGGGAGTGATTCGGCCAGATACGCAGTATTTT,CASSESGGVIRPDTQYF
.,13,.,TRBV5-1,TRBJ2-5,TGCGCCAGCAGCCTCGGGTACGAAGAGACCCAGTACTTC,CASSLGYEETQYF
.,16,TRBD2,TRBV7-9,TRBJ2-3,TGTGCCAGCAGCTCCCCGAAGGTAGCGGGAGAGGATACGCAGTATTTT,CASSSPKVAGEDTQYF
.,14,.,TRBV10-3,TRBJ1-6,TGTGCCATCACCAAAACAGCTGACAATTCACCCCTCCACTTT,CAITKTADNSPLHF
.,16,TRBD1,TRBV11-2,TRBJ1-5,TGTGCCAGCAGCTTAGGACAGGGACTTAGCAATCAGCCCCAGCATTTT,CASSLGQGLSNQPQHF
.,16,TRBD2,TRBV29-1,TRBJ2-5,TGCAGCGTTGAGGGCATAGCGGGAGGGATGCAAGAGACCCAGTACTTC,CSVEGIAGGMQETQYF
few,17,.,TRBV27,TRBJ1-2,TGTGCCAGCAGTCCAAAGGAAGTCGGTCAGCCGGGACAAGGCTACACCTTC,CASSPKEVGQPGQGYTF
.,15,.,TRBV12-2,TRBJ1-2,TGTGCAAGTCGCCCCCTCGAGGGGGACGGCTATGGCTACACCTTC,CASRPLEGDGYGYTF
.,14,.,TRBV27,TRBJ1-1,TGTGCCAGCAGTTATGGCTCTCTTAACACTGAAGCTTTCTTT,CASSYGSLNTEAFF
.,13,.,TRBV14,TRBJ1-2,TGTGCCAGCAGCCAAGCCGGGTCGACCGCCAGCCTCTTC,CASSQAGSTASLF
.,15,TRBD2,TRBV29-1,TRBJ2-3,TGCAGCGTTGGGGGCTTAGCGGGGGGCTCAGATACGCAGTATTTT,CSVGGLAGGSDTQYF
.,15,.,TRBV4-1,TRBJ1-1,TGCGCCAGCAGCCAGCTACAGGGAATTAACACTGAAGCTTTCTTT,CASSQLQGINTEAFF
.,15,.,TRBV5-1,TRBJ2-1,TGCGCCAGCAGTGAGGAGGGGGCCCCCTACAATGAGCAGTTCTTC,CASSEEGAPYNEQFF
.,15,.,TRBV30,TRBJ1-2,TGTGCCTGGACCGGTCTCCGGGACACTCGCTATGGCTACACCTTC,CAWTGLRDTRYGYTF
.,15,TRBD2,TRBV29-1,TRBJ2-1,TGCAGCGTTGAAGACGGACTAGCGGGAGGAAATGAGCAGTTCTTC,CSVEDGLAGGNEQFF
.,22,TRBD1,TRBV10-1,TRBJ2-2,TGCGCCAGCAGTGAGTCGAACCGGGCCCGGGGGCCGGGACAGGGAAACACCGGGGAGCTGTTTTTT,CASSESNRARGPGQGNTGELFF
.,14,.,TRBV21-1,TRBJ2-2,TGTGCCAGCAGCACCTTGGACAGGGGCGAGGAGCTGTTTTTT,CASSTLDRGEELFF
once,13,.,TRBV27,TRBJ2-7,TGTGCCAGCAGTTCAGGGGCAGACTACGAGCAGTACTTC,CASSSGADYEQYF
once,12,.,TRBV5-1,TRBJ2-7,TGCGCCAGCAGCTCTCAAGGGGACGAGCAGTACTTC,CASSSQGDEQYF
.,15,TRBD2,TRBV3-1/TRBV3-2,TRBJ2-7,TGTGCCAGCAGCCAAGATGGGACTAGCGGGGGCGAGCAGTACTTC,CASSQDGTSGGEQYF
.,15,.,TRBV7-6,TRBJ1-3,TGTGCCAGCAGCTTAGGACAGAGCTCTGGAAACACCATATATTTT,CASSLGQSSGNTIYF
.,13,.,TRBV5-1,TRBJ1-5,TGCGCCAGCGCTATAGGGGTCAATCAGCCCCAGCATTTT,CASAIGVNQPQHF
.,15,.,TRBV27,TRBJ2-7,TGTGCCAGCAGTCTCTTAGGGACTCTCTCCTACGAGCAGTACTTC,CASSLLGTLSYEQYF
.,14,.,TRBV6-5,TRBJ1-6,TGTGCCAGCAGCACCAGAACCTATAATTCACCCCTCCACTTT,CASSTRTYNSPLHF
.,13,TRBD1,TRBV5-1,TRBJ2-7,TGCGCCAGCAGCTTGGGGCAGGGGGAAGAGCAGTACTTC,CASSLGQGEEQYF
.,16,TRBD1,TRBV6-5,TRBJ1-4,TGTGCCAGCAGTTTACAGGGGTTCAACACTAATGAAAAACTGTTTTTT,CASSLQGFNTNEKLFF
.,11,.,TRBV2,TRBJ2-7,TGTGCCAGCAGAGCGGAGCACGAGCAGTACTTC,CASRAEHEQYF
.,15,TRBD1,TRBV19,TRBJ2-1,TGTGCCAGTAGTAGGACAGGGATTAACTACAATGAGCAGTTCTTC,CASSRTGINYNEQFF
few,11,.,TRBV7-2,TRBJ1-6,TGTGCCAGCAGCCCCCCGGGACCCCTCCACTTT,CASSPPGPLHF
.,14,.,TRBV29-1,TRBJ2-7,TGCAGCGTTGAAGAAGTTGGCGGGCGGTACGAGCAGTACTTC,CSVEEVGGRYEQYF
.,16,.,TRBV7-9,TRBJ1-6,TGTGCCAGCAGCTCACCGGGGAGGGCCAGGGATTCACCCCTCCACTTT,CASSSPGRARDSPLHF
.,16,TRBD1,TRBV18,TRBJ2-1,TGTGCCAGCTCACTTACCGGGACAGGGGGCGCGGAGGAGCAGTTCTTC,CASSLTGTGGAEEQFF
.,13,.,TRBV25-1,TRBJ1-5,TGTGCCAGCTCCCCAGGGATCAATCAGCCCCAGCATTTT,CASSPGINQPQHF
.,19,TRBD2,TRBV7-2,TRBJ2-1,TGTGCCAGCAGCTTAGTTTCTAGCGGGGGGCTCGGCTCCTACAATGAGCAGTTCTTC,CASSLVSSGGLGSYNEQFF